These 3 T cell receptor beta chains were sequenced from one sample in a study of shared clonotypes between healthy human individuals. Sequencing used immunoSEQ multiplex PCR; TCRdb keeps in-frame clones, though not all of them. The table lists over a million clones, approximately 80% of them singletons. Sequencing used memory CD4+ T cells from PBMCs. Subset specified: CD45RA-negative fraction. The receptor set was obtained from a young man in good health. Some clones in this sample may be carry-over from other donors' samples.

This chain joins TRBV6-1 and TRBJ2-3, with 9 bases matching TRBD1. The length of the CDR3 is 14 residues. Trimming at V came to 6 bases and at J to 5 bases, leaving 6 bases not matched to a gene. Looked up from germline, CDR1 is MNHNS and CDR2 is SASEGT. CDR3 sequence reads: CASRTGGEGDTQYF. CDR3 nucleotides: TGTGCCAGCAGAACAGGGGGCGAGGGAGATACGCAGTATTTT.

Of note for this clone: With a far larger clone one base away, a read error is the likely cause. The rearrangement links TRBV21-1 to TRBJ1-5. TRBV21-1 constitutes a pseudogene. The CDR3 runs 17 residues. For the CDR3, the DNA is TGTGCCAGCAGCAAACGGGGTTACGTAACGGGCAATCAGCCCCGGCATTTT. It specifies CASSKRGYVTGNQPRHF.

This clone was seen a handful of times. The chain is built from TRBV9 and TRBJ1-2, with no clear D. Germline CDR1 SGDLS, CDR2 YYNGEE. Between the trimmed V and J ends, which lost 1 base and 3 bases, there was a span of 4 bases. The CDR3 is 12 residues long. The CDR3 DNA reads as TGTGCCAGCAGCGTATGGCACTATGGCTACACCTTC. It is translated as CASSVWHYGYTF.